One sample yielded the 27 T cell receptor beta chains listed below, sequenced in a study of PD-L1 blockade in urothelial cancer. Some clones are missing from TCRdb's copy, which holds only in-frame ones; the method was immunoSEQ multiplex PCR. The table includes some 76,000 clones, roughly nine tenths detected once. This specimen was PBMCs, taken around atezolizumab (anti-PD-L1) treatment. The receptors were sampled from a man aged 60 to 75 with urothelial cancer.

The chain couples TRBV14 to TRBJ2-4; tentatively, D is TRBD1 (6 bases). V lost 4 bases, J lost 3 bases, and 19 bases lay in between. The CDR3 runs to 17 residues. CDR1 and CDR2 from the germline V gene are SGHDN and FVKESK. CDR3 residues: CASSRETGVGVKNIQYF. The CDR3 bases are TGTGCCAGCAGCCGAGAGACAGGAGTGGGAGTCAAAAACATTCAGTACTTC.

Worth noting for this clone: This sample also contains other DNA sequences that code for the same CDR3. This chain uses TRBV30 with TRBJ1-5, with D maybe TRBD1 (6 bases). This CDR3 region has 13 residues. The V end lost 0 bases, the J end lost 4 bases, and 7 bases lay between the germline ends. Germline CDR1 GTSNPN, CDR2 SVGIG (reference sequence). CDR3 coding DNA: TGTGCCTGGAGTGTAAGGGGGAATCAGCCCCAGCATTTT. Its protein is CAWSVRGNQPQHF.

This clone was counted between two and nine times. The CDR3 DNA sequence: TGTGCCAGCAGCCCAGACAGGGCCGATCAGCCCCAGCATTTT. Its translation: CASSPDRADQPQHF. The rearrangement joins TRBV28 to TRBJ1-5; 7 bases fit TRBD1. J lost 5 bases, V lost 6 bases, and 7 bases had no gene match. Looked up from germline, CDR1 is MDHEN and CDR2 is SYDVKM. This CDR3 comprises 14 residues.

The chain employs TRBV29-1 and TRBJ2-2, with D possibly TRBD1 on 6 matching bases. The ends were cut back, 3 bases at V and 2 bases at J, with 10 bases in the middle. The CDR3 consists of 14 residues. Germline loops: CDR1 SQVTM, CDR2 ANQGSEA. The CDR3 protein is CSVDRGFNTGELFF. For the CDR3, the DNA is TGCAGCGTTGACAGGGGATTTAACACCGGGGAGCTGTTTTTT.

The gene calls are TRBV7-2 and TRBJ2-7; TRBD2 aligns across 7 bases. Germline CDR1 is SGHTA and CDR2 is FQGNSA. V lost 1 base to trimming and J lost 4 bases; unmatched junction nucleotides: 7. This CDR3 comprises 15 residues. CDR3 sequence reads: CASSLGWGREYEQYF. In DNA, the CDR3 is TGTGCCAGCAGCTTAGGTTGGGGGAGGGAATACGAGCAGTACTTC.

The chain carries TRBV19 and TRBJ1-1; D is uncertain. The CDR3 loop spans 13 amino acids. Germline assignment: CDR1 LNHDA and CDR2 SQIVND (reference sequence). The V end was cut by 4 bases, the J end by 1 base, with 7 bases between. CDR3 protein: CASSTTENTEAFF. CDR3 in DNA: TGTGCCAGTAGTACTACAGAGAACACTGAAGCTTTCTTT.

Here the CDR3 DNA reads TGTGCCAGCAGCCGGATGGGAGCAGATACGCAGTATTTT. Protein product: CASSRMGADTQYF. J is TRBJ2-3 and V is TRBV7-9; D is possibly TRBD2 (5 bases). With 5 bases removed from V and 4 bases from J, the gap between germline ends came to 10 bases. CDR3 length equals 13 residues. From germline, CDR1 is SEHNR and CDR2 FQNEAQ (reference sequence).

The chain combines TRBV5-1 with TRBJ2-2, with D unresolved. This CDR3 is 14 amino acids long. The germline V gene has CDR1 SGHRS and CDR2 YFSETQ. Trimming removed 4 bases at V and 5 bases at J, with 12 bases between. CDR3 nucleotide sequence: TGCGCCAGCAGCCACGAACATCGAACCGGGGAGCTGTTTTTT. It yields the protein CASSHEHRTGELFF.

This clone was recorded only once. The rearrangement uses TRBV7-9 and TRBJ2-5; D is possibly TRBD1 (6 bases). V shed 2 bases and J shed 4 bases, with 11 bases lying between them. The CDR3 is 14 amino acids. Looked up from germline, CDR1 is SEHNR and CDR2 is FQNEAQ (reference sequence). The CDR3 loop reads CASSLRDKGETQYF. The CDR3 nucleotides read TGTGCCAGCAGCTTAAGGGACAAAGGAGAGACCCAGTACTTC. Full variable domain (outside the CDR3, taken from reference TRBV7-9 and TRBJ2-5): DTGVSQNPRHKITKRGQNVTFRCDPISEHNRLYWYRQTLGQGPEFLTYFQNEAQLEKSRLLSDRFSAERPKGSFSTLEIQRTEQGDSAMYLCASSLRDKGETQYFGPGTRLLVL.

The chain uses TRBV11-2 and TRBJ2-7, with D possibly matching TRBD2 (7 bases). CDR3 length: 16 residues. V lost 4 bases to trimming and J lost 0 bases, with 16 bases between them. Germline V CDR1 and CDR2: SGHAT, FQNNGV. The CDR3: CASSSRRGRDSYEQYF. DNA of the CDR3: TGTGCCAGCAGCTCTAGAAGGGGGAGGGACTCCTACGAGCAGTACTTC.

The chain employs TRBV15 and TRBJ2-5; 11 bases agree with TRBD2. The trim removed 5 bases at V and 4 bases at J, leaving 21 bases unmatched. The CDR3 consists of 20 residues. CDR1 is LNHNV and CDR2 is YYDKDF in the germline V gene (reference sequence). The CDR3 loop reads CATSRSAPGLWLAGGETQYF. The DNA for the CDR3 is TGTGCCACCAGCCGAAGTGCCCCTGGGCTGTGGCTAGCGGGAGGAGAGACCCAGTACTTC.

The chain carries TRBV5-6 and TRBJ2-7; 11 bases agree with TRBD2. The CDR3 has 14 amino acids. Germline V gene sequence: CDR1 SGHDT, CDR2 YYEEEE. J gave up 4 bases and V 4 bases, and 4 bases lay outside the gene matches. CDR3 coding DNA: TGTGCCAGCAGCCAGACTAGCGGGACGTACGAGCAGTACTTC. Amino acids: CASSQTSGTYEQYF.

The chain has TRBV28 and TRBJ2-2; 8 bases are shared with TRBD1. The CDR3 spans 14 residues. With 5 bases clipped from V and 6 bases from J, the junction kept 5 bases outside the gene matches. Germline values: CDR1 MDHEN, CDR2 SYDVKM. CDR3 in DNA: TGTGCCAGCAGTCTCGGGACAGGTGCCGGGGAGCTGTTTTTT. It codes for CASSLGTGAGELFF.

The chain combines TRBV11-3 with TRBJ2-7, with TRBD2 identical over 8 bases. The germline CDR1 and CDR2 sequences are SGHNT and YENEEA. With V trimmed by 5 bases and J by 2 bases, 8 bases remained unmatched. The CDR3 is 15 residues long. Here the CDR3 reads CASSLRGGATYEQYF. The CDR3 DNA reads as TGTGCCAGCAGCCTACGGGGGGGGGCCACCTACGAGCAGTACTTC.

The gene calls are TRBV10-2 and TRBJ1-4; D remains ambiguous. The V end was cut by 5 bases, the J end by 6 bases, with 16 bases between. The germline CDR1 and CDR2 sequences are WSHSY and SAAADI. This CDR3 spans 15 amino acids. CDR3 sequence (DNA): TGCGCCAGCAGTTCCTGGGGAGGAGGAGATGAAAAACTGTTTTTT. It codes for CASSSWGGGDEKLFF.

CDR3 protein: CASSPGADEQYF. CDR3 sequence (DNA): TGTGCCAGCTCACCAGGGGCAGACGAGCAGTACTTC. V usage is TRBV18 and J usage is TRBJ2-7; maybe TRBD1 (5 bases). Germline V gene data show CDR1 as KGHSH and CDR2 as LQKENI. V was clipped by 2 bases and J by 5 bases, with 7 bases between them. The CDR3 runs to 12 residues.

In its sample, this clone was seen once. J is TRBJ1-6 and V is TRBV9, with a possible D match to TRBD1 (5 bases). Germline CDR1 and CDR2: SGDLS and YYNGEE. The CDR3 has 15 amino acids. The V end lost 3 bases, the J end lost 7 bases, and 14 bases lay between the germline ends. CDR3 nucleotides: TGTGCCAGCAGCGCGCGGGACGATCGGAATTCACCCCTCCACTTT. This sequence encodes CASSARDDRNSPLHF.

A single count supports this clone. The chain carries TRBV11-2 and TRBJ2-2, with D uncertain. CDR1 and CDR2 from the germline V gene are SGHAT and FQNNGV. V was shortened by 1 base and J by 6 bases, with 9 bases between the two germline ends. This CDR3 spans 14 amino acids. This chain's CDR3 is CASSLVLSAGELFF. The CDR3 DNA reads as TGTGCCAGCAGCTTAGTTCTATCGGCCGGGGAGCTGTTTTTT.

The chain uses TRBV4-3 and TRBJ2-5, with 7 bases that match TRBD1. Looked up from germline, CDR1 is LGHNA and CDR2 is YSLEER. J was trimmed by 3 bases and V by 1 base; bases with no gene match: 5. This CDR3 contains 15 residues. The CDR3: CASSQGRGPEETQYF. The CDR3 coding sequence is TGCGCCAGCAGCCAAGGAAGGGGGCCAGAAGAGACCCAGTACTTC.

The chain employs TRBV11-2 and TRBJ2-1; D is unclear. V lost 3 bases to trimming and J lost 0 bases, with 9 bases between them. The CDR3 is made up of 15 amino acids. Germline CDR1 is SGHAT and CDR2 is FQNNGV. The CDR3 DNA is TGTGCCAGCAGCTTCCTCCCTAGCTCCTACAATGAGCAGTTCTTC. It specifies CASSFLPSSYNEQFF.

This chain connects TRBV5-1 to TRBJ1-4; D may be TRBD1 (5 bases). The length of the CDR3 is 14 residues. V lost 0 bases and J 5 bases, leaving 8 bases between the germline ends. Germline V gene sequence: CDR1 SGHRS, CDR2 YFSETQ. CDR3 sequence (DNA): TGCGCCAGCAGCTTGGCTCAGGGAAATGAAAAACTGTTTTTT. Protein product: CASSLAQGNEKLFF. The entire variable domain, with the rest obtained from reference TRBV5-1 and TRBJ1-4, is as follows: KAGVTQTPRYLIKTRGQQVTLSCSPISGHRSVSWYQQTPGQGLQFLFEYFSETQRNKGNFPGRFSGRQFSNSRSEMNVSTLELGDSALYLCASSLAQGNEKLFFGSGTQLSVL.

This chain links TRBV7-9 with TRBJ1-2; 10 nucleotides align to TRBD1. J was trimmed by 8 bases and V by 6 bases; bases with no gene match: 6. Germline CDR1 and CDR2: SEHNR and FQNEAQ (reference sequence). This CDR3 spans 13 amino acids. CDR3 amino acids: CASSYGTGEGYTF. In nucleotides, the CDR3 is TGTGCCAGCAGTTACGGGACAGGGGAGGGCTACACCTTC.

CDR3 DNA sequence: TGTGCCAGCAGCCAACGAGAGGGTACCGAGCAGTACTTC. Protein sequence: CASSQREGTEQYF. The rearrangement uses TRBV7-2 and TRBJ2-7; D is perhaps TRBD2 (5 bases). There are 13 residues in the CDR3. Germline-derived CDR1 and CDR2 are SGHTA and FQGNSA. The ends were cut back, 5 bases at V and 6 bases at J, with 14 bases in the middle.

In DNA, the CDR3 is TGTGCCAGTAGAGCACAGGGAATCCCATACGAGCAGTACTTC. Protein sequence: CASRAQGIPYEQYF. This chain uses TRBV19 with TRBJ2-7, with TRBD1 as a possible D gene (6 bases). There are 14 residues in the CDR3. The ends were cut back, 6 bases at V and 4 bases at J, with 16 bases in the middle. Germline loops: CDR1 LNHDA, CDR2 SQIVND (reference sequence).

The chain links TRBV5-1 to TRBJ1-6; maybe TRBD1 (6 bases). Germline values: CDR1 SGHRS, CDR2 YFSETQ. The V end lost 2 bases, the J end lost 6 bases, and 9 bases lay between the germline ends. The CDR3 extends over 14 amino acids. The CDR3 nucleotides read TGCGCCAGCAGCTTTCAACAGGGTAATTCACCCCTCCACTTT. Protein: CASSFQQGNSPLHF.

This clone was seen only a few times. The genes are TRBV19 and TRBJ1-1, with D possibly matching TRBD1 (6 bases). CDR3 size: 14 residues. Trimming cost V 7 bases and J 1 base, with 13 bases left between them. The germline V gene encodes CDR1 LNHDA and CDR2 SQIVND (reference sequence). CDR3: CASTITGSNTEAFF. CDR3 coding DNA: TGTGCCAGTACCATAACAGGGTCGAACACTGAAGCTTTCTTT.

CDR3 sequence (DNA): TGCGCCAGCAGTGCCGAACGACAGGGTAGCTACACCTTC. Translation gives CASSAERQGSYTF. The chain employs TRBV10-2 and TRBJ1-2; the match to TRBD1 covers 7 bases. J was trimmed by 9 bases and V by 4 bases; bases with no gene match: 8. Germline CDR1 and CDR2: WSHSY and SAAADI. The CDR3 extends over 13 amino acids.